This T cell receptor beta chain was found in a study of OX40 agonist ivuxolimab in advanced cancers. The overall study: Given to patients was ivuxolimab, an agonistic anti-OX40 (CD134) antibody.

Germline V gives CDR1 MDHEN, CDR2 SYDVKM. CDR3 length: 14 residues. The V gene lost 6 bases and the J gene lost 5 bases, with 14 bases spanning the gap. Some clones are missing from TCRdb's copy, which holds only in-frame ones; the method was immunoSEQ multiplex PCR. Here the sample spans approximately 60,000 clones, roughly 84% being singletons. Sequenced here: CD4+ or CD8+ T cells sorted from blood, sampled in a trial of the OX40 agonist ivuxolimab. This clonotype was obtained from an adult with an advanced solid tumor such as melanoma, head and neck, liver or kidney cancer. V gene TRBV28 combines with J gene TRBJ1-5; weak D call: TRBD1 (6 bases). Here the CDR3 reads CASSRGANYQPQHF. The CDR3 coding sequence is TGTGCCAGCAGCCGGGGGGCTAATTATCAGCCCCAGCATTTT.